The 8 T cell receptor beta chains listed next were all sequenced from one sample in a study of blood T cells in healthy people across ages. Sample-barcoded 5' priming and a J-beta primer mix drove a second PCR of roughly 6 to 12 cycles. TCRdb fed the 5' RACE reads into MiXCR, producing one record per CDR3 protein. This sample yields over 1.5 million distinct CDR3 sequences, of which around half are seen a single time; 2% to 2.5% belongs to the top ten. Sequencing input: blood. The receptors shown here come from a woman in her thirties or forties in good health.

A few counts support this clonotype. The gene calls are TRBV20-1 and TRBJ2-1, with D tentatively TRBD1 or TRBD2 (5 bases each). The CDR3 has 14 amino acids. V was clipped by 5 bases and J by 7 bases, with 18 bases between them. CDR1 DFQATT and CDR2 SNEGSKA come from the germline V gene (reference sequence). In nucleotides, the CDR3 is TGCAGTGCTCCCCTCGTATCTGGGGGAAATGAGCAGTTCTTC. As protein: CSAPLVSGGNEQFF.

This clonotype was seen more than once but under ten times. V is TRBV20-1 and J is TRBJ2-7, with D hard to call. CDR1 is DFQATT and CDR2 is SNEGSKA in the germline V gene (reference sequence). The CDR3 totals 11 residues. The V end was cut by 4 bases, the J end by 5 bases, with 9 bases between. The CDR3, as DNA: TGCAGTGCTACACGCTCGGACGAGCAGTACTTC. Amino acids: CSATRSDEQYF.

The chain joins TRBV29-1 to TRBJ1-2, with D possibly TRBD1 on 5 matching bases. The CDR3 is 12 amino acids. Looked up from germline, CDR1 is SQVTM and CDR2 is ANQGSEA. The V end lost 7 bases, the J end lost 6 bases, and 15 bases lay between the germline ends. For the CDR3, the DNA is TGCAGCGGGGCAGGGAGGTCGGATGGCTACACCTTC. It is translated as CSGAGRSDGYTF.

The table lists this clonotype with many counts. This chain uses TRBV7-2 with TRBJ2-3; D unresolved. The CDR3 contains 14 residues. V lost 2 bases to trimming and J lost 6 bases, with 12 bases between them. Per the germline V gene, CDR1 is SGHTA and CDR2 is FQGNSA. The CDR3, as DNA: TGTGCCAGCAGCTTAAACGCTCCGAGGGATACGCAGTATTTT. As protein: CASSLNAPRDTQYF. The full variable domain, rest sourced from reference TRBV7-2 and TRBJ2-3, is GAGVSQSPSNKVTEKGKDVELRCDPISGHTALYWYRQSLGQGLEFLIYFQGNSAPDKSGLPSDRFSAERTGGSVSTLTIQRTQQEDSAVYLCASSLNAPRDTQYFGPGTRLTVL.

The chain links TRBV6-5 to TRBJ2-3; tentatively, D is TRBD1 (5 bases). V was trimmed by 6 bases and J by 0 bases, leaving 16 bases between them. Per germline, CDR1 MNHEY and CDR2 SVGAGI. The CDR3 length is 16 residues. The CDR3 DNA reads as TGTGCCAGCAGACTAACAGGTTCGAGCAGCACAGATACGCAGTATTTT. It yields the protein CASRLTGSSSTDTQYF.

The V and J genes are TRBV15 and TRBJ2-1; possibly TRBD2 for D (6 bases). Trimming cost V 6 bases and J 3 bases, with 21 bases left between them. The CDR3 runs to 17 residues. Germline V gene data show CDR1 as LNHNV and CDR2 as YYDKDF (reference sequence). CDR3 coding DNA: TGTGCCACCAGAAGGCATCGCGGGGCGCCACTCTACAATGAGCAGTTCTTC. Protein: CATRRHRGAPLYNEQFF.

The J gene is TRBJ2-5, the V gene TRBV29-1; D is possibly TRBD1 (6 bases). V gave up 0 bases and J gave up 2 bases, with 13 bases separating them. CDR1 is SQVTM, CDR2 ANQGSEA, per germline. The length of the CDR3 is 15 residues. The CDR3 region is CSVEDPRGRQETQYF. The CDR3 nucleotides read TGCAGCGTTGAAGATCCCAGGGGAAGACAAGAGACCCAGTACTTC.

Note on this clonotype: A clone one base away is much larger, so this may be a read error. The chain links TRBV7-2 to TRBJ1-5; weak D call: TRBD1 (5 bases). CDR3 length: 14 residues. CDR1 is SGHTA, CDR2 FQGNSA, per germline. V lost 3 bases to trimming and J lost 3 bases, with 9 bases between them. The chain's CDR3 is CASSFDSSNQPQHF. The CDR3 DNA reads TGTGCCAGCAGCTTCGACAGCTCCAATCAGCCCCAGCATTTT.